The rows below give T cell receptor beta chains drawn from one sample of a study of T cell changes during pregnancy in multiple sclerosis. Profiling relied on immunoSEQ multiplex PCR, and the TCRdb table lists in-frame clones only, not all of them. The sample yields about 38,000 clones, about 95% seen once. The source material was CD4+ T cells from peripheral blood mononuclear cells, sampled in the second trimester of pregnancy. Every receptor here comes from a female donor with multiple sclerosis, enrolled in a pregnancy study. Each CDR3 is given without its conserved first and last residue. Fields, in order: V gene, D gene, CDR3 protein. A D gene is named only where the DNA matches it firmly.

TRBV6-1	-	ASSEDWGGPYGYT
TRBV19	TRBD1	ASSPLRDRAYEQY
TRBV7-8	-	ASSPRTPRRGYGYT
TRBV5-1	-	ASSLATTAYNSPLH
TRBV19	-	ASRIGGRIYNEQF
TRBV5-1	TRBD1	ASSLGRTGGTNYGYT
TRBV14	-	ASSQAGAQGRKY
TRBV7-9	-	ASSLRYTGELF
TRBV9	TRBD2	ASSESAAGGNYEQY
TRBV7-9	-	ASSLKGKGYGYT
TRBV7-9	TRBD2	ASSLDPISGRDTQY
TRBV7-9	-	ASSLVSGRTDTQY
TRBV29-1	-	SVEAASSSFYEQY
TRBV10-3	-	AISDTPVKNTEAF
TRBV7-9	TRBD2	ASRAGGPPGDTQY
TRBV25-1	-	ASSEPQAGSVGGYT
TRBV5-1	-	ASRTTFRGSSYEQY
TRBV5-1	TRBD2	ASSLVAGTDTQY
TRBV5-4	TRBD1	ASSLAPGQSVYGYT
TRBV2	TRBD1	ASIRTGKPYIGELF
TRBV5-6	-	ASKGFKGETQY
TRBV6-1	TRBD2	ASSESGRGGDTQY
TRBV19	TRBD2	ASSMSGRAEGYNEQF
TRBV10-3	-	AISDVRGYT
TRBV30	TRBD1	AWRVTGGIETQY
TRBV4-2	-	ASSQDLLGEAF
TRBV6-1	TRBD2	ASSATSGGAWEQY
TRBV15	-	ATSRDQAALYNEQF
TRBV2	-	ASSERVKVGQPQH
TRBV9	-	ASSVGHSNTGELF
TRBV28	TRBD1	ASSTGTVGEKLF
TRBV4-3	-	ASSPRDQGDTQY
TRBV15	-	ATSRGQGPYSGANVLT
TRBV11-2	TRBD1	ASSFWRWDRGLNTGELF
TRBV29-1	TRBD2	SARAGGTDTQY
TRBV7-2	-	ASSRGYNEQF
TRBV5-1	-	ASSLLDEQY
TRBV7-2	-	ASSPTLQPQH
TRBV11-2	TRBD2	ASALLRTSRSEQY
TRBV2	TRBD2	ASGTSGSNEQF
TRBV29-1	-	SVSGGRRRADTDTQY
TRBV27	-	ASSLYLARPYEQY
TRBV2	TRBD2	ASWATTSGGASEQF
TRBV5-5	TRBD1	ASSWTGTQETQY
TRBV29-1	-	SVGTPTLPETQY